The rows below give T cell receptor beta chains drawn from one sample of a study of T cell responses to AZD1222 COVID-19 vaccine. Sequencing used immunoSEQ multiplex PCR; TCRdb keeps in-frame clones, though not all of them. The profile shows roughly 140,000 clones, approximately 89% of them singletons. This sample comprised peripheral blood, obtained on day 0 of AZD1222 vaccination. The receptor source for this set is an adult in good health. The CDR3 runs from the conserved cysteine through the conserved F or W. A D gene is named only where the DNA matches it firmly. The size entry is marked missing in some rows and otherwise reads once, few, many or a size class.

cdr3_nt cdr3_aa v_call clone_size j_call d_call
TGTGCCAGCAGTGCAGGGACTAGCGGAACCTACGAGCAGTACTTC CASSAGTSGTYEQYF TRBV28 NA TRBJ2-7 TRBD2
TGTGCCAGCACCCCCGGGGGGAACTATGGCTACACCTTC CASTPGGNYGYTF TRBV19 NA TRBJ1-2 NA
TGTGCCAGCAGCTATTCCGGGACAGGGCCTGAAAAACTGTTTTTT CASSYSGTGPEKLFF TRBV5-6 NA TRBJ1-4 TRBD1
TGCAGTGCTAGGGACGAGGCTGAAGCTTTCTTT CSARDEAEAFF TRBV20-1 NA TRBJ1-1 NA
TGTGCCAGCAGTTTATACGGAGGGAGCAATCAGCCCCAGCATTTT CASSLYGGSNQPQHF TRBV27 NA TRBJ1-5 NA
TGCAGTGCTAGTTCGGCCTACGAGCAGTACTTC CSASSAYEQYF TRBV20-1 NA TRBJ2-7 NA
TGCGCCAGCAGCTTAGGGACATACACTAACTATGGCTACACCTTC CASSLGTYTNYGYTF TRBV5-1 NA TRBJ1-2 NA
TGTGCCAGCAGCGTATCCGGGGATGAGTCTCAGCCCCAGCATTTT CASSVSGDESQPQHF TRBV9 NA TRBJ1-5 NA
TGTGCCAGCAGTGTCGGGAGGGCCGGAACCGGGGAGCTGTTTTTT CASSVGRAGTGELFF TRBV2 NA TRBJ2-2 TRBD2
TGTGCCAGCAGTGAGCCGTCATTGAACACTGAAGCTTTCTTT CASSEPSLNTEAFF TRBV6-1 NA TRBJ1-1 NA
TGTGCCAGCAGCTCGAATAGGGGTAGCTCAGATACGCAGTATTTT CASSSNRGSSDTQYF TRBV4-2 few TRBJ2-3 NA
TGTGCCAGCTCCCCAGCGGGGAATTCTAACTATGGCTACACCTTC CASSPAGNSNYGYTF TRBV18 NA TRBJ1-2 NA
TGTGCCAGCAGCGCTCGGGCTAGCGATCGCACCGGGGAGCTGTTTTTT CASSARASDRTGELFF TRBV9 NA TRBJ2-2 NA
TGTGCCAGCAGCCCCGGACCGGGCACTGAAGCTTTCTTT CASSPGPGTEAFF TRBV7-9 NA TRBJ1-1 NA
TGTGCCAGCAGCGTAGACGGGACAAGTTCCTATGGCTACACCTTC CASSVDGTSSYGYTF TRBV9 NA TRBJ1-2 NA
TGTGCCAGCAGAGCTACAGGGTTGGACTATGGCTACACCTTC CASRATGLDYGYTF TRBV2 NA TRBJ1-2 NA
TGCAGTGCTAGTAACCAGGGGGGTCGGGAGACCCAGTACTTC CSASNQGGRETQYF TRBV20-1 NA TRBJ2-5 NA
TGTGCCAGCAGTGAATGGGGGACTAGCGGATACAATGAGCAGTTCTTC CASSEWGTSGYNEQFF TRBV6-1 NA TRBJ2-1 TRBD2
TGTGCCACCAGCAGGTCCGGGACAGGGGACGACGAGCAGTACTTC CATSRSGTGDDEQYF TRBV15 NA TRBJ2-7 TRBD1
TGTGCCAGCAGTATTTGGGGAGGTCCGATAATGTTCTTT CASSIWGGPIMFF TRBV14 NA TRBJ1-1 NA
TGCGCCAGCAGTCAATCTGGCGAAGCGGGAGGTCCATTATTCTTCTCCTACAATGAGCAGTTCTTC CASSQSGEAGGPLFFSYNEQFF TRBV23-1 NA TRBJ2-1 TRBD2
TGTGCCAGCAGTTTCGGGGGAGGAGGCACTGAAGCTTTCTTT CASSFGGGGTEAFF TRBV27 NA TRBJ1-1 NA
TGTGCCAGAAGCTTGGGGGTAGATAGGGAACTCCCGAGACGTTGTGCCCTATATAATTCACCCCTCCACTTT CARSLGVDRELPRRCALYNSPLHF TRBV5-3 NA TRBJ1-6 NA
TGTGCCAGCAGCGTCCGTTGGGGAACGAGAGCAACTAATGAAAAACTGTTTTTT CASSVRWGTRATNEKLFF TRBV9 NA TRBJ1-4 NA